The text below deals with one TCR beta chain. Antigen: not known. TCRdb's table, derived via immunoSEQ multiplex PCR, lists solely in-frame clones and lacks some. This sample carries 150,000 to 200,000 clones, about 90% of them seen once, and the ten largest clones take 10%. This record belongs to a study of cytomegalovirus exposure and HLA in healthy donors. Study-level findings and limits: The classifier reportedly diagnosed cytomegalovirus status with high sensitivity and specificity.

The CDR3 is made up of 14 amino acids. The germline V gene has CDR1 SGHTA and CDR2 FQGNSA. The V and J ends lost 5 bases and 3 bases, in that order; junction bases with no gene match: 7. This clonotype was sampled from a woman between 18 and 30 years old in good health and CMV-seropositive. Sample: PBMCs. The genes are TRBV7-2 and TRBJ2-7, with 7 bases that match TRBD1. CDR3 sequence (DNA): TGTGCCAGCAGCCTGCAGGGACAGCTCTACGAGCAGTACTTC. Translation gives CASSLQGQLYEQYF.